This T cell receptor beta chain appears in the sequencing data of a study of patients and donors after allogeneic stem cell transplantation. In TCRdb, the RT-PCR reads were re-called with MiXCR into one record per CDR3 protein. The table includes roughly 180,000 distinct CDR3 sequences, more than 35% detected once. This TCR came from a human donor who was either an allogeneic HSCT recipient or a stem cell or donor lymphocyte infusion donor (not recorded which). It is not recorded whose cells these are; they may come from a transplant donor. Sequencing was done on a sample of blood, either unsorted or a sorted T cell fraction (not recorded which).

The CDR3: CASSRSVDTNEKLFF. As DNA, the CDR3 is TGTGCCAGCAGCCGCTCGGTAGATACTAATGAAAAACTGTTTTTT. The chain links TRBV7-2 to TRBJ1-4, with D hard to call. The length of the CDR3 is 15 residues. Between the trimmed V and J ends, which lost 5 bases and 2 bases, there was a span of 12 bases. From germline, CDR1 is SGHTA and CDR2 FQGNSA.